This TCR beta chain was sequenced in a study of blood T cells in healthy people across ages. Germline V CDR1 and CDR2: SEHNR, FQNEAQ (reference sequence). This CDR3 spans 16 amino acids. V lost 5 bases, J lost 2 bases, and 3 bases stayed unmatched. A second PCR, run for about 6 to 12 cycles, used a sample-barcoded 5' primer plus a J-beta primer mix. TCRdb passed the 5' RACE reads through MiXCR, listing each CDR3 protein once. The profile covers around 1,600,000 distinct CDR3 sequences, with under 55% appearing a single time and about 4.1% taken by the ten largest. V usage is TRBV7-9 and J usage is TRBJ2-3; TRBD2 aligns across 14 bases. Sequencing was done on a sample of blood. This sequence was found in a woman aged 18-35 years in good health. CDR3 amino acids: CASSAGLAGATDTQYF. CDR3 DNA sequence: TGTGCCAGCAGCGCGGGACTAGCGGGGGCCACAGATACGCAGTATTTT.